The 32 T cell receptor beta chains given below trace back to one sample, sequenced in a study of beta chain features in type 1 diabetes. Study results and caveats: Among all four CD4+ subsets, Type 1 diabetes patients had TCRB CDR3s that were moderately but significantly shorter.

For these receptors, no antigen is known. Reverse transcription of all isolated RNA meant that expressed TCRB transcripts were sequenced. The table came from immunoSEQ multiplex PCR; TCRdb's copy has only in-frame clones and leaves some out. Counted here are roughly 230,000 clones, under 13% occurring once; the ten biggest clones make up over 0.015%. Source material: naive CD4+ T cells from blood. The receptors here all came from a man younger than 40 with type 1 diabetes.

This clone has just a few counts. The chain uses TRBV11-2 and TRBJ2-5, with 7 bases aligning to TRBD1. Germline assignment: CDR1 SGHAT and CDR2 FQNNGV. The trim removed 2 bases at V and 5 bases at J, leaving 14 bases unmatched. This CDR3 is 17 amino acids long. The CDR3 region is CASSLSAWRGQVETQYF. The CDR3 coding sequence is TGTGCCAGCAGCTTATCCGCGTGGCGTGGACAGGTTGAGACCCAGTACTTC. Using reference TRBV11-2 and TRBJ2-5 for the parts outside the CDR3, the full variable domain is EAGVAQSPRYKIIEKRQSVAFWCNPISGHATLYWYQQILGQGPKLLIQFQNNGVVDDSQLPKDRFSAERLKGVDSTLKIQPAKLEDSAVYLCASSLSAWRGQVETQYFGPGTRLLVL.

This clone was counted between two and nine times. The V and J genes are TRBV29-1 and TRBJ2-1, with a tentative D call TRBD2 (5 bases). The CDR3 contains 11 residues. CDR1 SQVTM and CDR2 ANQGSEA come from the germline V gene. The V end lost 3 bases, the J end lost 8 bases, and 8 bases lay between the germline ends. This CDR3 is CSVDGRDEQFF. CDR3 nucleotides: TGCAGCGTTGACGGGCGGGATGAGCAGTTCTTC.

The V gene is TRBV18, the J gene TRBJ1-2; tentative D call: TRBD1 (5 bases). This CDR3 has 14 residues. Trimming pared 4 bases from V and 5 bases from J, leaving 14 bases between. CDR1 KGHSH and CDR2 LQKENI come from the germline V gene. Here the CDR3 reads CASSRSQGEYGYTF. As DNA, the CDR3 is TGTGCCAGCTCACGGTCGCAGGGCGAATATGGCTACACCTTC.

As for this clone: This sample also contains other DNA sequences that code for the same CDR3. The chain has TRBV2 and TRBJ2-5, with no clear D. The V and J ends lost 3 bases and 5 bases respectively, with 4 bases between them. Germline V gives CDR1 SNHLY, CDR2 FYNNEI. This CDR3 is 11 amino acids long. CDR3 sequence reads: CASSEEETQYF. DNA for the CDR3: TGTGCCAGCAGTGAGGAGGAGACCCAGTACTTC.

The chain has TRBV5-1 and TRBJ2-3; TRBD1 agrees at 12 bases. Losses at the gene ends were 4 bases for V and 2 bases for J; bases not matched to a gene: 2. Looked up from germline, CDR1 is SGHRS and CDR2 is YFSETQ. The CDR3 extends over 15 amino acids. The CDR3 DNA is TGCGCCAGCAGCGGGGGACAGGGGGCCACAGATACGCAGTATTTT. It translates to CASSGGQGATDTQYF. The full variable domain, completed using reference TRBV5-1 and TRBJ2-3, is KAGVTQTPRYLIKTRGQQVTLSCSPISGHRSVSWYQQTPGQGLQFLFEYFSETQRNKGNFPGRFSGRQFSNSRSEMNVSTLELGDSALYLCASSGGQGATDTQYFGPGTRLTVL.

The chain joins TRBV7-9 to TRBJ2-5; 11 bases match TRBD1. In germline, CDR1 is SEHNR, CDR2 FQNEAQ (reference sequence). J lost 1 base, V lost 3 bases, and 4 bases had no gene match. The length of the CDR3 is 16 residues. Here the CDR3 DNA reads TGTGCCAGCAGCTTCCCGGACAGGGGGCCCCAAGAGACCCAGTACTTC. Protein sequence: CASSFPDRGPQETQYF.

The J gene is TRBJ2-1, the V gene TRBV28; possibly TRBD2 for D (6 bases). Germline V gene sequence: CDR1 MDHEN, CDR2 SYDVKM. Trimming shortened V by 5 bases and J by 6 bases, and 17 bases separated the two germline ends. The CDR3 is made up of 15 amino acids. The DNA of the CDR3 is TGTGCCAGCAGTCGCAGGACTATATCTTCCAATGAGCAGTTCTTC. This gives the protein CASSRRTISSNEQFF.

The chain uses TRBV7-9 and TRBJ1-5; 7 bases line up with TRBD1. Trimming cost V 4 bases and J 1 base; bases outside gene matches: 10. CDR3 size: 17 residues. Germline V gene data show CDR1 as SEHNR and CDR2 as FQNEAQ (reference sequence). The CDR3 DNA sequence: TGTGCCAGCAGCTCAACCCTAAGGACAGGCAGCAATCAGCCCCAGCATTTT. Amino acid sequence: CASSSTLRTGSNQPQHF.

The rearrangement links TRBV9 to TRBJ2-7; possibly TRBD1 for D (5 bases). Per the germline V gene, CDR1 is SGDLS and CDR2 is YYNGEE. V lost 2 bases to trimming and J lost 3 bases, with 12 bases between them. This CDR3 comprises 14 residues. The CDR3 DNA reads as TGTGCCAGCAGCGTCACACAGGTTGGCTACGAGCAGTACTTC. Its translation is CASSVTQVGYEQYF. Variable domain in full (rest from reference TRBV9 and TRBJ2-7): DSGVTQTPKHLITATGQRVTLRCSPRSGDLSVYWYQQSLDQGLQFLIQYYNGEERAKGNILERFSAQQFPDLHSELNLSSLELGDSALYFCASSVTQVGYEQYFGPGTRLTVT.

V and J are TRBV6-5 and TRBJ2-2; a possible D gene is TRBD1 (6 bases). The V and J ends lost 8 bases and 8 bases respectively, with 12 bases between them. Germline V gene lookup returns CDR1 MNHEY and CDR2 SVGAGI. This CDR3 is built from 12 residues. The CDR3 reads CASWTALGELFF. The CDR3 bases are TGTGCCAGCTGGACAGCACTGGGGGAGCTGTTTTTT.

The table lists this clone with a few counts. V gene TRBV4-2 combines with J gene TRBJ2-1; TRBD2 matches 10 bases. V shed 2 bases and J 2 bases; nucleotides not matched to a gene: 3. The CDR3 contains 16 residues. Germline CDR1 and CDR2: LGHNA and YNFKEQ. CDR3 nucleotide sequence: TGTGCCAGCAGCCAACCCCTAGCGGGGGCCTACAATGAGCAGTTCTTC. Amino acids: CASSQPLAGAYNEQFF.

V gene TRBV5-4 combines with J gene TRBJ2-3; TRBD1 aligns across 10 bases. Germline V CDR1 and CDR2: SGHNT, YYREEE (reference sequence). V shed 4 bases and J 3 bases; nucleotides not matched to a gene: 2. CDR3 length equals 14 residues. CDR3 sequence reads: CASSRDRGTDTQYF. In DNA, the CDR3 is TGTGCCAGCAGCCGGGACAGGGGTACAGATACGCAGTATTTT.

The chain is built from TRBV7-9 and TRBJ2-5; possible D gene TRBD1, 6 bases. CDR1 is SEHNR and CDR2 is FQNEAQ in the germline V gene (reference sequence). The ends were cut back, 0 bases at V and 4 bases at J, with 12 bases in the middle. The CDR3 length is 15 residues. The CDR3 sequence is CASSLAGAYGETQYF. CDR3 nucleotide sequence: TGTGCCAGCAGCTTAGCGGGGGCCTACGGAGAGACCCAGTACTTC.

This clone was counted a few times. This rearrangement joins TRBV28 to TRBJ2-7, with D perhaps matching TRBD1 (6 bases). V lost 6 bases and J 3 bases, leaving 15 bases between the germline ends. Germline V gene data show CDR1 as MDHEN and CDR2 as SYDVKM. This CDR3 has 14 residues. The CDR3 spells CASRRHRVSYEQYF. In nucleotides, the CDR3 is TGTGCCAGCAGACGCCACAGGGTGAGCTACGAGCAGTACTTC.

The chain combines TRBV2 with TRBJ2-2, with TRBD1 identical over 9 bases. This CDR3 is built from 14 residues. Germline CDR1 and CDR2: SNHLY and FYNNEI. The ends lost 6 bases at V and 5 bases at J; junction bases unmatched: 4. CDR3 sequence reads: CASRLGTGTGELFF. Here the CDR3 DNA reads TGTGCCAGCAGGCTCGGGACAGGGACCGGGGAGCTGTTTTTT.

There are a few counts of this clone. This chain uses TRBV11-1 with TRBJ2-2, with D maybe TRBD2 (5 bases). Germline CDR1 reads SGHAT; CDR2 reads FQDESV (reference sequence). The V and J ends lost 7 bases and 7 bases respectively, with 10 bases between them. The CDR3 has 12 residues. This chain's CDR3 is CASTIGGGELFF. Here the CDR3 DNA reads TGTGCCAGCACCATCGGAGGCGGGGAGCTGTTTTTT.

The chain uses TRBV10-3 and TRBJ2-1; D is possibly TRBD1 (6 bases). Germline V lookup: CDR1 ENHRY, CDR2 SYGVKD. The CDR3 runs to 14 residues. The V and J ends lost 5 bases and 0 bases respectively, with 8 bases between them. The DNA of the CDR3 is TGTGCCATCAGTCGGGACATCTCCTACAATGAGCAGTTCTTC. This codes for CAISRDISYNEQFF.

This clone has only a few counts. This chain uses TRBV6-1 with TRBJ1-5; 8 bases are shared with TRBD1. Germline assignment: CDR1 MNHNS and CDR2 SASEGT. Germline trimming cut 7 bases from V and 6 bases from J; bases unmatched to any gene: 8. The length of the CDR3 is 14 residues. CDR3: CASILTGDPQPQHF. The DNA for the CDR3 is TGTGCCAGCATACTGACAGGGGATCCTCAGCCCCAGCATTTT.

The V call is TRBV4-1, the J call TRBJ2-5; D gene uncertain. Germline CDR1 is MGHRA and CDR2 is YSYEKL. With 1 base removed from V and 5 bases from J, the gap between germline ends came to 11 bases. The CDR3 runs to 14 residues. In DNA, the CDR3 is TGCGCCAGCAGCCAAGGCTTCATCGGGGAGACCCAGTACTTC. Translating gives CASSQGFIGETQYF.

The CDR3 region has the DNA TGTGCCAGCTCACCACAGGGACAGGGGAACACTGAAGCTTTCTTT. Translated, it gives CASSPQGQGNTEAFF. The chain links TRBV18 to TRBJ1-1, with 9 bases matching TRBD1. V shed 1 base, J shed 1 base, and the junction held 1 base outside the gene matches. From germline, CDR1 is KGHSH and CDR2 LQKENI. This CDR3 contains 15 residues.

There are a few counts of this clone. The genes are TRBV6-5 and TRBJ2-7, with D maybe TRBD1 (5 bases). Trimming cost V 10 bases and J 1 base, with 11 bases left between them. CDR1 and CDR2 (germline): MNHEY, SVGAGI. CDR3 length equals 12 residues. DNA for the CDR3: TGTGCCACCTCAGGGAATTCCTACGAGCAGTACTTC. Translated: CATSGNSYEQYF.

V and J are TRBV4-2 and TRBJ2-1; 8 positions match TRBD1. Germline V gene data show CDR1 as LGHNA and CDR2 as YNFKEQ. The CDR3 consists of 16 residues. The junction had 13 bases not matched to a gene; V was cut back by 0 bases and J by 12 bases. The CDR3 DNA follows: TGTGCCAGCAGCCAAGAGCCTCCAAATCAGGGGGCCGGGCAGTTCTTC. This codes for CASSQEPPNQGAGQFF.

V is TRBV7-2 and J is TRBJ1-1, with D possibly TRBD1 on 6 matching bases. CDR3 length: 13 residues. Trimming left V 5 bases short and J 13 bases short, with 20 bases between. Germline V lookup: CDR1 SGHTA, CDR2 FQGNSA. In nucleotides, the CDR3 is TGTGCCAGCAGCCCCTCCCCCGGGACATCTATTTTCTTT. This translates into CASSPSPGTSIFF.

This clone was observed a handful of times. The CDR3 here is CATSRDSVYGYTF. CDR3 bases: TGTGCCACCAGCAGAGATTCCGTCTATGGCTACACCTTC. This chain joins TRBV15 and TRBJ1-2, with unresolved D. The ends were cut back, 0 bases at V and 4 bases at J, with 6 bases in the middle. Germline V gene sequence: CDR1 LNHNV, CDR2 YYDKDF (reference sequence). The CDR3 sequence is 13 residues long.

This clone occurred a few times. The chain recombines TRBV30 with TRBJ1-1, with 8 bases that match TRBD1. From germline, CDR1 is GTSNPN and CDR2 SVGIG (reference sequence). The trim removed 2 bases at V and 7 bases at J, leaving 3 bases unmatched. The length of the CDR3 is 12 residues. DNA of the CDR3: TGTGCCTGGAGTAGACAGGGGAATGAAGCTTTCTTT. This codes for CAWSRQGNEAFF.

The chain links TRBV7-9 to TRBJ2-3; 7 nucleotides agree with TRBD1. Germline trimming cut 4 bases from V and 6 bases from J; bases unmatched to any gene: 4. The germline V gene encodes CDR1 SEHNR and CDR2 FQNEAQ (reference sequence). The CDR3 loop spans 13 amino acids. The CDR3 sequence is CASSWTGLDTQYF. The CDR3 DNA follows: TGTGCCAGCAGCTGGACAGGCTTGGATACGCAGTATTTT.

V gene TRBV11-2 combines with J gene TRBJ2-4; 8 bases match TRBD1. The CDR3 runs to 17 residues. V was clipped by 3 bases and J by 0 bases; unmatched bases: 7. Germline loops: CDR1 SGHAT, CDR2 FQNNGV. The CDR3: CASSFRGTGGAKNIQYF. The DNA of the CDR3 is TGTGCCAGCAGCTTTAGAGGAACAGGGGGAGCCAAAAACATTCAGTACTTC.

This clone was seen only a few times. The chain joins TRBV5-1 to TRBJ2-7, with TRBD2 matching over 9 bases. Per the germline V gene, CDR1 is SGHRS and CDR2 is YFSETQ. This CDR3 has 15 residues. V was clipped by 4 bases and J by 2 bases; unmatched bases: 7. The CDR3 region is CASSPIASGAYEQYF. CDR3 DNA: TGCGCCAGCAGCCCCATCGCTAGCGGGGCCTACGAGCAGTACTTC.

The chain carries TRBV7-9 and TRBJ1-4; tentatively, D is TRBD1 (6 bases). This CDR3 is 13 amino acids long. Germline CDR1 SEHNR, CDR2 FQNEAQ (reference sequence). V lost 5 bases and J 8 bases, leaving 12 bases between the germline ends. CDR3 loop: CASSRQDQEKLFF. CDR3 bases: TGTGCCAGCAGCCGACAGGATCAAGAAAAACTGTTTTTT.

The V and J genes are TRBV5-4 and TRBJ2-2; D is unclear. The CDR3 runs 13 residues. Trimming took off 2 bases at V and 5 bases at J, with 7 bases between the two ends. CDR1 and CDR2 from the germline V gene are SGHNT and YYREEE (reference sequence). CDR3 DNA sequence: TGTGCCAGCAGCTTAGGAGTTACCGGGGAGCTGTTTTTT. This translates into CASSLGVTGELFF.

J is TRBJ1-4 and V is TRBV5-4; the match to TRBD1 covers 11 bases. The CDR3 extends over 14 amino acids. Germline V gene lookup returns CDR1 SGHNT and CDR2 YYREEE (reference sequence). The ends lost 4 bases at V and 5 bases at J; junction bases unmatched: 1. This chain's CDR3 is CASSRDRGNEKLFF. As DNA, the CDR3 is TGTGCCAGCAGCAGGGACAGGGGGAATGAAAAACTGTTTTTT.

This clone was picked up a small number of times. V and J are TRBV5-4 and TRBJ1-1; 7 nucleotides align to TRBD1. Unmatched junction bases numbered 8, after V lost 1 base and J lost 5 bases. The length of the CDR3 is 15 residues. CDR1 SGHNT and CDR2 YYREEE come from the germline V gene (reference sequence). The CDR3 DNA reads TGTGCCAGCAGCTTGAGGGCAGGGGGATGGACTGAAGCTTTCTTT. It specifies CASSLRAGGWTEAFF.